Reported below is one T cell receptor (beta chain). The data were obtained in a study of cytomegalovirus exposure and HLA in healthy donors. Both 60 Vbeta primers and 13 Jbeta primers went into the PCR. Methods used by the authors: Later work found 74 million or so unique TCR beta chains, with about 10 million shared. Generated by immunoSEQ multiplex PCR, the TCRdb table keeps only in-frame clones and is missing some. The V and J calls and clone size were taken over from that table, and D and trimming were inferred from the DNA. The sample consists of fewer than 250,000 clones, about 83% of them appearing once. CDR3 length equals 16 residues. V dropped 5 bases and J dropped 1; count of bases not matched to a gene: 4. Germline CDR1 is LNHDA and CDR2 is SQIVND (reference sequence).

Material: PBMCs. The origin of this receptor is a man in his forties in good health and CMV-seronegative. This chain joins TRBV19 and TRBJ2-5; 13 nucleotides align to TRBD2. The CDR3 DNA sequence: TGTGCCAGTAGTCTGGGACTAGCGGGGCTCCAAGAGACCCAGTACTTC. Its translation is CASSLGLAGLQETQYF.